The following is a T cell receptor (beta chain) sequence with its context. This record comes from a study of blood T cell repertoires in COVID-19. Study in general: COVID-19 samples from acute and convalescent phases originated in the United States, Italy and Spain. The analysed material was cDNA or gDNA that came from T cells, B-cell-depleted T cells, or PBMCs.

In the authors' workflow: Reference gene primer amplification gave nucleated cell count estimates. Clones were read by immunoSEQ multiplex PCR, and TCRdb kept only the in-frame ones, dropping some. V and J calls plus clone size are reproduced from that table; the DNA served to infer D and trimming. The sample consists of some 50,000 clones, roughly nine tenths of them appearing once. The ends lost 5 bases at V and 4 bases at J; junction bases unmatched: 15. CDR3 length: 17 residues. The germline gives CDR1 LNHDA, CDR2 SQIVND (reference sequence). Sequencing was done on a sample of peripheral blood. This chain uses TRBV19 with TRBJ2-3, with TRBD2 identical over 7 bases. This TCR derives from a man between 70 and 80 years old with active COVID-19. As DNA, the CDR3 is TGTGCCAGTAGTCTCAGGACCAGCGGGACCACACCAGATACGCAGTATTTT. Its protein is CASSLRTSGTTPDTQYF.